The source of this TCR beta chain is a study of T cell responses to AZD1222 COVID-19 vaccine. This clone was seen only once. Its antigen is not known. Only in-frame clones appear in the TCRdb table, and some are missing; sequencing was by immunoSEQ multiplex PCR. The table shows 150,000 to 200,000 clones, with over 85% occurring only once. Study-level points and caveats: Spike-wide coverage was observed for vaccine-associated CD4 TCRs, with dominant responses at 160-218 and 743-854. Unmutated variant regions are reportedly targeted by nearly half of spike-specific TCRs.

Germline V gene sequence: CDR1 SGHVS, CDR2 FQNEAQ. Trimming cost V 2 bases and J 2 bases; bases outside gene matches: 2. The CDR3 has 15 amino acids. Sequenced here: peripheral blood, sampled 28 days after the second dose of the MenACWY control vaccine. The origin of this receptor is an adult who received the MenACWY meningococcal vaccine as a control. The V call is TRBV7-8, the J call TRBJ2-3, with 9 positions matching TRBD1. The CDR3 DNA reads TGTGCCAGCAGCTTATGGGACAGGGTCACAGATACGCAGTATTTT. This codes for CASSLWDRVTDTQYF.